This is a list of T cell receptor beta chains from one sample in a study of blood T cell repertoires in COVID-19. Clones were sequenced by immunoSEQ multiplex PCR, and TCRdb holds only the in-frame ones, with some missing. The sample lists around 250,000 clones, 70% to 90% occurring once. What was sequenced was PBMCs or T cells enriched from blood (not recorded which). The receptors were gathered from a man aged 18 to 30 who had recovered from COVID-19. CDR3s include the opening cysteine and the closing phenylalanine or tryptophan. A D gene is named only where the DNA matches it firmly. Only some rows state a clone size, as once, few, many or a class for expanded clones.

D gene,J gene,clone size,V gene,CDR3 DNA,CDR3 protein
TRBD1,TRBJ2-2,-,TRBV2,TGTGCCACCACGGGGTTAGGGGGCAAGAACGGGGAGCTGTTTTTT,CATTGLGGKNGELFF
TRBD1,TRBJ2-7,-,TRBV7-8,TGTGCCAGCAGCCGACCGGGACAGGGTTTACTCGAGCAGTACTTC,CASSRPGQGLLEQYF
TRBD2,TRBJ2-1,-,TRBV2,TGTGCCAGCAGACGGGGACTAGGCCCCTACAATGAGCAGTTCTTC,CASRRGLGPYNEQFF
-,TRBJ2-1,-,TRBV28,TGTGCCAGCGCCCCCCGGAATGAGCAGTTCTTC,CASAPRNEQFF
-,TRBJ1-1,-,TRBV4-1,TGCGCCAGCAGCCAAGGTGGGGGCACAACGATCGGATTTAACACTGAAGCTTTCTTT,CASSQGGGTTIGFNTEAFF
-,TRBJ1-5,-,TRBV28,TGTGCCAGCAGTTTGGCCATGGGCAATCAGCCCCAGCATTTT,CASSLAMGNQPQHF
-,TRBJ2-1,few,TRBV19,TGTGCCAGTAGTATTTCGGGCGGGGACAATGAGCAGTTCTTC,CASSISGGDNEQFF
TRBD1,TRBJ2-5,-,TRBV7-2,TGTGCCAGCAGCTTGGGTGCGGACAGGGGGGAAGAGACCCAGTACTTC,CASSLGADRGEETQYF
TRBD1,TRBJ1-1,few,TRBV5-1,TGCGCCAGCAGCATGACAGGGGAGTGGACTGAAGCTTTCTTT,CASSMTGEWTEAFF
-,TRBJ1-1,once,TRBV7-2,TGTGCCAGCAGCCTCCTTATGAGGGTTGAAGCTTTCTTT,CASSLLMRVEAFF